What follows is one T cell receptor (beta chain) and its context. Its recognized antigen is unknown. Nothing much larger sits one base from this clone, and base qualities are not available. Library preparation used multiplex PCR. Sequenced on an Illumina HiSeq 4000. To build TCR beta libraries, CDR3 regions were amplified by Arm-PCR using iRepertoire HTBI primers. Before sequencing, the PCR products went through gel purification. In the authors' own workflow: Gene usage analysis of CDR3 amino acid clonotypes relied on the approximately 68 TRBV and 14 TRBJ segments identified across samples. COPE and FqMerger were used to merge filtered high-quality paired reads into contigs. BLAST was used to align contigs to IMGT TRBV, TRBD and TRBJ reference genes, with CDR3 defined following IMGT. Highly expanded clones were defined as clonotypes with a frequency above 0.1%. Shannon entropy was used to measure repertoire diversity, and the Gini coefficient was used to measure V-J evenness. A clonotype was considered public if more than one individual shared it. Using fastp trimming at Q25 and MiXCR clonotype assembly, TCRdb reanalyzed the public sequencing data and kept in-frame beta chains. Each CDR3 protein appears once, grouped with its most common genes and DNA. The V and J calls follow TCRdb's processing rather than the paper's. In this sample the table shows about 660,000 distinct CDR3 sequences, around 30% of which occur a single time. The ten largest clones represent around 42% of the sample.

This specimen's time point label, per the study, means: persistent/refractory GD, antithyroid drugs over 5 years with positive TRAb. For both TCR sequencing and RNA sequencing, RNA was extracted from PBMCs using TRIzol. The diagnosis of Graves' disease followed American Thyroid Association guidelines. Patients were recruited from an endocrinology department in Xi'an, China. Each patient gave roughly 8.4 milliliters of peripheral blood, collected in an EDTA anticoagulant tube. PBMCs were isolated by Ficoll Paque Plus density gradient separation without further T cell sorting. An Agilent 2100 Bioanalyzer and agarose gel were used to check RNA quality, and a NanoDrop 2000 was used to measure RNA concentration. The data stem from a study of regulatory T cells in long-lasting Graves disease (dated by TCRdb to about 2021). With regard to the full study: Persistent Graves' disease meant more than 5 years of antithyroid drug treatment with TSH receptor autoantibodies that stayed positive. Peripheral blood TCR sequencing and RNA sequencing compared persistent Graves' disease patients with newly diagnosed Graves' disease patients. The study took place in China and was registered as a clinical trial. TCR sequencing covered some 13 persistent and around 20 newly diagnosed Graves' disease patients, around 33 samples in total. Antithyroid drugs had been taken for about 10.3 years on average by persistent Graves' disease patients in the clinical cohort. The paper as a whole reports these results and caveats: Preferential use of TRBV28, TRBJ1-2 and TRBJ2-5 was observed in persistent disease, whereas TRBV20-1 and TRBJ2-1 were favored in newly diagnosed disease. The authors noted that the small sample size was a limitation that may lower accuracy. The study examined only peripheral blood because the primary lesion, thyroid tissue, could not be accessed. Only the TCR beta chain was sequenced and analyzed. Persistent Graves' disease patients showed lower TCR Shannon entropy and fewer highly expanded clones than newly diagnosed patients, suggesting clonal expansion. Persistent patients shared more public clonotypes among themselves (around 2,500) than newly diagnosed patients did (more than 850).

V trim: 5 bases; J trim: 2 bases; unmatched bases: 3. Reading from cysteine to phenylalanine, the CDR3 counts 14 amino acids. Only CDR3 DNA is held: 42 bases, read in frame from base 1. According to the germline V gene, CDR1 reads MNHNS and CDR2 reads SASEGT. Source: peripheral blood mononuclear cells (PBMCs), taken when the disease was refractory, from a patient treated with antithyroid drugs. The receptor chain draws on TRBV6-1 and TRBJ2-7, and TRBD2 matches 10 of the central bases. This clonotype originated in a female donor with Graves disease. The sequenced DNA is TGTGCCAGCAGTACTCTAGCGGGGGCCTACGAGCAGTACTTC. Translation gives CASSTLAGAYEQYF.